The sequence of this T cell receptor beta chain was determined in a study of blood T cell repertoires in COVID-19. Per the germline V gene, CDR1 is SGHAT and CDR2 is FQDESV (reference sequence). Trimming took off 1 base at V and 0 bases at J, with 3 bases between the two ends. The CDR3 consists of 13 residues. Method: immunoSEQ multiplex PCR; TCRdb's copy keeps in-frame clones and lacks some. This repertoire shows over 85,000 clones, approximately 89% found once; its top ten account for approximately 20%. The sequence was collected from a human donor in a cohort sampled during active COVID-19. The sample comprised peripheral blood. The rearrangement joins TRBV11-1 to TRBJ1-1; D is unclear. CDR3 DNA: TGTGCCAGCAGCTTAGACATGAACACTGAAGCTTTCTTT. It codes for CASSLDMNTEAFF.